The clone carrying this T cell receptor (beta chain) was counted once. The data derive from a study of human T cells and chemical hapten exposure. TCRdb analysed the RACE reads with MiXCR anew, one entry per CDR3 protein. Of 150,000 to 200,000 distinct CDR3 sequences in the sample, under 25% were seen once. Stated time point: patch test 1, 2 weeks after DPC sensitization. The treatment: therapeutic diphenylcyclopropenone sensitization with weekly scalp DPC. The CDR3 has 14 residues. Germline CDR1 SGHRS, CDR2 YFSETQ. Trimming took off 4 bases at V and 3 bases at J, with 13 bases between the two ends. The sequences come from whole blood, collected in connection with sensitization to the hapten diphenylcyclopropenone (DPC). This rearrangement joins TRBV5-1 to TRBJ1-2, with D maybe TRBD1 (5 bases). This sequence originates from a woman aged 50 to 60 with alopecia areata. Some clones in this sample may be carry-over from other donors' samples. In DNA, the CDR3 is TGCGCCAGCAGCGGGTCCCAGGGAGACTATGGCTACACCTTC. Translating it yields CASSGSQGDYGYTF.